Listed below are T cell receptor beta chains from one sample, sequenced in a study of beta chain features in type 1 diabetes. Only in-frame clones appear in the TCRdb table, and some are missing; sequencing was by immunoSEQ multiplex PCR. The table shows 300,000 to 400,000 clones, with about 11% occurring only once. Source material: naive CD4+ T cells from blood. The source of these receptors is a woman in her 30s in good health. CDR3s include the opening cysteine and the closing phenylalanine or tryptophan. The order of the fields is CDR3 protein, CDR3 DNA, D gene, V gene, clone size, J gene. D genes are given only for firm matches. Not all rows give a size; the values are once, few, many and, for expanded clones, a class.

cdr3_aa: CASSLDGVTDTQYF; cdr3_nt: TGTGCCAGCAGCTTGGACGGGGTCACAGATACGCAGTATTTT; d_call: NA; v_call: TRBV7-3; clone_size: few; j_call: TRBJ2-3
cdr3_aa: CASSGLPGGEQYF; cdr3_nt: TGTGCCAGCAGTGGGCTCCCCGGCGGGGAGCAGTACTTC; d_call: NA; v_call: TRBV2; clone_size: NA; j_call: TRBJ2-7
cdr3_aa: CASSHGTSETDTQYF; cdr3_nt: TGTGCCAGTAGTCACGGGACTAGCGAAACAGATACGCAGTATTTT; d_call: TRBD2; v_call: TRBV19; clone_size: few; j_call: TRBJ2-3
cdr3_aa: CASSVSAGASTDTQYF; cdr3_nt: TGTGCCAGCAGCGTCTCAGCGGGAGCCAGCACAGATACGCAGTATTTT; d_call: TRBD2; v_call: TRBV7-3; clone_size: few; j_call: TRBJ2-3
cdr3_aa: CASSVGPAGEDEQFF; cdr3_nt: TGTGCCAGCAGCGTAGGTCCAGCGGGAGAGGATGAGCAGTTCTTC; d_call: TRBD2; v_call: TRBV9; clone_size: few; j_call: TRBJ2-1
cdr3_aa: CASSSRTGGFSYEQYF; cdr3_nt: TGTGCCAGCAGCTCGAGGACAGGGGGCTTCTCCTACGAGCAGTACTTC; d_call: TRBD1; v_call: TRBV7-8; clone_size: few; j_call: TRBJ2-7
cdr3_aa: CASRQGSYNEQFF; cdr3_nt: TGTGCCAGTAGACAGGGGTCGTACAATGAGCAGTTCTTC; d_call: TRBD1; v_call: TRBV19; clone_size: NA; j_call: TRBJ2-1
cdr3_aa: CASSRGAGTSGERQYF; cdr3_nt: TGCGCCAGCAGCCGCGGGGCCGGGACTAGCGGTGAAAGGCAGTACTTC; d_call: TRBD2; v_call: TRBV4-3; clone_size: NA; j_call: TRBJ2-7
cdr3_aa: CASRSLSAYNEQFF; cdr3_nt: TGTGCCAGCAGGAGCTTGTCGGCCTACAATGAGCAGTTCTTC; d_call: NA; v_call: TRBV6-5; clone_size: few; j_call: TRBJ2-1
cdr3_aa: CASSQERAAYEQYF; cdr3_nt: TGTGCCAGCAGCCAAGAGAGGGCCGCCTACGAGCAGTACTTC; d_call: NA; v_call: TRBV4-2; clone_size: NA; j_call: TRBJ2-7
cdr3_aa: CASGRGRYNEQFF; cdr3_nt: TGTGCCAGCGGCAGGGGCCGATACAATGAGCAGTTCTTC; d_call: NA; v_call: TRBV27; clone_size: NA; j_call: TRBJ2-1
cdr3_aa: CASSLVGTVYGYTF; cdr3_nt: TGTGCCAGCAGTTTAGTCGGGACAGTCTATGGCTACACCTTC; d_call: TRBD1; v_call: TRBV28; clone_size: NA; j_call: TRBJ1-2
cdr3_aa: CASSSRTGYNEQFF; cdr3_nt: TGTGCCAGCAGCTCCCGGACTGGCTACAATGAGCAGTTCTTC; d_call: NA; v_call: TRBV11-3; clone_size: few; j_call: TRBJ2-1
cdr3_aa: CSVEGRHSDTQYF; cdr3_nt: TGCAGCGTTGAGGGCAGACACTCGGATACGCAGTATTTT; d_call: NA; v_call: TRBV29-1; clone_size: few; j_call: TRBJ2-3
cdr3_aa: CASSLGLAGAGEQFF; cdr3_nt: TGCGCCAGCAGCTTGGGGCTAGCGGGAGCAGGTGAGCAGTTCTTC; d_call: TRBD2; v_call: TRBV5-1; clone_size: NA; j_call: TRBJ2-1
cdr3_aa: CASSAQRGNEQFF; cdr3_nt: TGTGCCAGTAGTGCTCAGAGGGGGAATGAGCAGTTCTTC; d_call: NA; v_call: TRBV19; clone_size: few; j_call: TRBJ2-1
cdr3_aa: CASSLAEGQYNEQFF; cdr3_nt: TGTGCCAGCAGCTTAGCCGAGGGACAGTACAATGAGCAGTTCTTC; d_call: TRBD1; v_call: TRBV7-8; clone_size: few; j_call: TRBJ2-1
cdr3_aa: CASRRLKGASDEQYF; cdr3_nt: TGCGCCAGCAGAAGACTGAAGGGGGCGTCCGACGAGCAGTACTTC; d_call: TRBD1; v_call: TRBV4-1; clone_size: NA; j_call: TRBJ2-7
cdr3_aa: CATSRDRGQTRNYNEQFF; cdr3_nt: TGTGCCACCAGCAGAGACAGGGGCCAGACCCGAAACTACAATGAGCAGTTCTTC; d_call: NA; v_call: TRBV15; clone_size: NA; j_call: TRBJ2-1
cdr3_aa: CASSPPERLGEQYF; cdr3_nt: TGTGCCAGCTCACCACCTGAGAGGCTGGGCGAGCAGTACTTC; d_call: NA; v_call: TRBV18; clone_size: few; j_call: TRBJ2-7
cdr3_aa: CASSRGQGKNTEAFF; cdr3_nt: TGTGCCAGCTCACGGGGACAGGGGAAGAACACTGAAGCTTTCTTT; d_call: TRBD1; v_call: TRBV18; clone_size: few; j_call: TRBJ1-1
cdr3_aa: CASSQDWGGTGYGYTF; cdr3_nt: TGCGCCAGCAGCCAAGATTGGGGGGGGACTGGCTATGGCTACACCTTC; d_call: NA; v_call: TRBV4-3; clone_size: few; j_call: TRBJ1-2
cdr3_aa: CASRNAGVAIQYF; cdr3_nt: TGTGCCAGCAGGAATGCAGGGGTTGCCATTCAGTACTTC; d_call: NA; v_call: TRBV6-1; clone_size: few; j_call: TRBJ2-4
cdr3_aa: CSVTSGSSGGANVLTF; cdr3_nt: TGCAGCGTGACTAGCGGGAGCTCCGGAGGGGCCAACGTCCTGACTTTC; d_call: TRBD2; v_call: TRBV29-1; clone_size: few; j_call: TRBJ2-6
cdr3_aa: CASSIRRTWEKLFF; cdr3_nt: TGTGCCAGTAGTATCCGCCGCACTTGGGAAAAACTGTTTTTT; d_call: NA; v_call: TRBV19; clone_size: few; j_call: TRBJ1-4
cdr3_aa: CASSLDGDLPQYF; cdr3_nt: TGTGCCAGCAGCTTAGACGGAGACCTCCCCCAGTACTTC; d_call: NA; v_call: TRBV7-2; clone_size: few; j_call: TRBJ2-7
cdr3_aa: CASSSAGGRSNEQFF; cdr3_nt: TGTGCCAGCAGTTCCGCGGGAGGCCGCTCCAATGAGCAGTTCTTC; d_call: TRBD2; v_call: TRBV28; clone_size: NA; j_call: TRBJ2-1
cdr3_aa: CASSLAGVSYNEQFF; cdr3_nt: TGTGCCAGCAGCCTAGCGGGAGTTAGCTACAATGAGCAGTTCTTC; d_call: TRBD2; v_call: TRBV9; clone_size: few; j_call: TRBJ2-1
cdr3_aa: CASRTGHGYTF; cdr3_nt: TGTGCCAGCCGGACAGGTCATGGCTACACCTTC; d_call: TRBD1; v_call: TRBV19; clone_size: few; j_call: TRBJ1-2
cdr3_aa: CSGTGSAEAFF; cdr3_nt: TGCAGCGGTACAGGGTCCGCTGAAGCTTTCTTT; d_call: NA; v_call: TRBV29-1; clone_size: few; j_call: TRBJ1-1
cdr3_aa: CAWSVGTGVSGANVLTF; cdr3_nt: TGTGCCTGGAGTGTAGGGACAGGGGTATCTGGGGCCAACGTCCTGACTTTC; d_call: TRBD1; v_call: TRBV30; clone_size: NA; j_call: TRBJ2-6
cdr3_aa: CAWRTGGLRTQYF; cdr3_nt: TGTGCCTGGAGAACAGGGGGCTTGAGGACCCAGTACTTC; d_call: TRBD1; v_call: TRBV30; clone_size: few; j_call: TRBJ2-5
cdr3_aa: CASSFTTGAYEQYF; cdr3_nt: TGTGCCAGCAGCTTTACGACAGGGGCCTACGAGCAGTACTTC; d_call: TRBD1; v_call: TRBV7-2; clone_size: NA; j_call: TRBJ2-7
cdr3_aa: CASSIYRTSGRPTTDTQYF; cdr3_nt: TGTGCCAGCAGCATATATCGGACTAGCGGGAGACCCACCACAGATACGCAGTATTTT; d_call: TRBD2; v_call: TRBV7-2; clone_size: few; j_call: TRBJ2-3
cdr3_aa: CASSPRGGLSMNTEAFF; cdr3_nt: TGTGCCAGCAGCCCCCGAGGGGGCCTCTCTATGAACACTGAAGCTTTCTTT; d_call: TRBD1; v_call: TRBV7-9; clone_size: NA; j_call: TRBJ1-1
cdr3_aa: CASSPVTRPDTQYF; cdr3_nt: TGTGCCAGCTCACCGGTAACTAGGCCAGATACGCAGTATTTT; d_call: NA; v_call: TRBV18; clone_size: NA; j_call: TRBJ2-3
cdr3_aa: CASRRQGSEKLFF; cdr3_nt: TGTGCCAGCAGGCGACAGGGTTCTGAAAAACTGTTTTTT; d_call: TRBD1; v_call: TRBV27; clone_size: few; j_call: TRBJ1-4
cdr3_aa: CASSSPGQHPGNEQFF; cdr3_nt: TGTGCCAGCAGTTCTCCGGGACAGCACCCCGGGAATGAGCAGTTCTTC; d_call: TRBD1; v_call: TRBV28; clone_size: NA; j_call: TRBJ2-1
cdr3_aa: CASNRVGMDTEAFF; cdr3_nt: TGTGCCAGCAACAGGGTAGGGATGGATACTGAAGCTTTCTTT; d_call: NA; v_call: TRBV2; clone_size: few; j_call: TRBJ1-1
cdr3_aa: CASSLGGGAHQETQYF; cdr3_nt: TGCGCCAGCAGCTTGGGAGGGGGCGCCCACCAAGAGACCCAGTACTTC; d_call: TRBD1; v_call: TRBV5-1; clone_size: NA; j_call: TRBJ2-5
cdr3_aa: CASSGRGGLVGETQYF; cdr3_nt: TGTGCCAGCAGCGGTAGGGGAGGGCTAGTAGGAGAGACCCAGTACTTC; d_call: TRBD2; v_call: TRBV9; clone_size: few; j_call: TRBJ2-5
cdr3_aa: CASSSGQLPTDTQYF; cdr3_nt: TGCGCCAGCAGTTCAGGACAACTCCCCACAGATACGCAGTATTTT; d_call: NA; v_call: TRBV5-1; clone_size: NA; j_call: TRBJ2-3
cdr3_aa: CATSRDRNTEAFF; cdr3_nt: TGTGCCACCAGCAGAGATAGGAACACTGAAGCTTTCTTT; d_call: NA; v_call: TRBV15; clone_size: few; j_call: TRBJ1-1
cdr3_aa: CASSPDRNYEQYF; cdr3_nt: TGTGCCAGCTCACCCGACAGGAACTACGAGCAGTACTTC; d_call: NA; v_call: TRBV18; clone_size: NA; j_call: TRBJ2-7
cdr3_aa: CSVGGTNYGYTF; cdr3_nt: TGCAGCGTGGGAGGGACTAACTATGGCTACACCTTC; d_call: NA; v_call: TRBV29-1; clone_size: few; j_call: TRBJ1-2
cdr3_aa: CASSPLGGEQYF; cdr3_nt: TGTGCCAGTAGTCCCCTCGGGGGCGAGCAGTACTTC; d_call: NA; v_call: TRBV19; clone_size: few; j_call: TRBJ2-7
cdr3_aa: CASSPPRGRAISSYNEQFF; cdr3_nt: TGTGCCAGCAGCCCCCCGCGCGGGAGGGCCATAAGCTCCTACAATGAGCAGTTCTTC; d_call: TRBD2; v_call: TRBV9; clone_size: NA; j_call: TRBJ2-1
cdr3_aa: CASSLPGSYEQYF; cdr3_nt: TGTGCCAGCAGTTTGCCGGGTAGCTACGAGCAGTACTTC; d_call: NA; v_call: TRBV28; clone_size: NA; j_call: TRBJ2-7
cdr3_aa: CASSPPSYNEQFF; cdr3_nt: TGTGCCAGCTCACCACCATCGTACAATGAGCAGTTCTTC; d_call: NA; v_call: TRBV18; clone_size: NA; j_call: TRBJ2-1
cdr3_aa: CASRFSGTGNYGYTF; cdr3_nt: TGTGCCAGCAGGTTTTCCGGGACAGGCAACTATGGCTACACCTTC; d_call: TRBD1; v_call: TRBV28; clone_size: few; j_call: TRBJ1-2